This T cell receptor beta chain emerged from a study of graft-versus-host responses after intestinal transplantation (dated by TCRdb to the early 2020s). About the full investigation: The transplants that recipients received were multivisceral, liver-intestinal, or isolated intestinal. Alloreactive clones were identified by sequencing pre-transplant mixed lymphocyte reaction products and comparing these products with unstimulated pre-transplant donor and recipient T cells. After intestinal transplantation, graft-versus-host and host-versus-graft alloreactive T cell clones were followed in the graft, circulation and bone marrow using bulk TCR-beta CDR3 sequencing. Instead of going to the commercial service, samples from a few later patients were sequenced in-house on an Illumina MiSeq and processed with MiXCR. Every recipient was given anti-thymocyte globulin induction, then maintenance tacrolimus and steroids for roughly three years. A cohort of 24 intestinal transplant recipients, including one retransplant, was enrolled, and a few patients lacking pretransplant specimens were excluded. A peak of at least 4% donor T cells among recipient peripheral blood mononuclear cells was the definition used for donor T cell macrochimerism. Beyond this particular receptor, the publication reports: In patients with donor T cell macrochimerism, the allografts had high GvH to HvG T cell clonal ratios. Early after transplant, peak levels of circulating GvH clones were associated with declines in HvG clones. The relatively low number and heterogeneity of intestinal transplant patients limited the conclusions. GvH clones were found in recipient bone marrow, and some of the GvH clones appeared earlier in ileal mucosa or blood, which is consistent with an intestinal mucosal origin.

The time point label corresponds to: cells obtained before transplantation from donor or recipient. CD3+CD4+ and CD3+CD8+ populations were FACS-sorted from unstimulated pre-transplant donor and recipient cells taken from spleen or lymph nodes. Libraries came from the immunoSEQ multiplex PCR assay. For most patients, genomic DNA was isolated with the Qiagen DNeasy Blood and Tissue Kit and shipped frozen to Adaptive Biotechnologies for TCR sequencing. Adaptive Biotechnologies carried out high-throughput TCR-beta CDR3 sequencing of genomic DNA for most patients. On the authors' methods: TCR sequencing data were retrieved from Adaptive's ImmunoSEQ software for 18 patients, whereas a few other patients were processed with MiXCR and VDJtools. CD4 versus CD8 sorting errors were corrected by removing sequences found in both subsets at a frequency ratio below 5:1. CDR3 nucleotide sequences shared between donor and recipient were removed because their origin could not be assigned. To count as alloreactive, a clone needed at least 2-fold expansion over unstimulated cells and a minimum CFSE-low frequency of 0.002% (template counts) or 0.001% (read counts). Clones were considered mappable if detected in sequenced pre-transplant spleen, lymph node, or MLR CFSE-low populations of the donor or recipient. Cumulative frequency of alloreactive clones was calculated as a percentage of all sequences weighted by copy number. Entries here come from immuneACCESS through TCRdb and include only in-frame sequences with V and J called. Some clones fail to appear in such tables; in the studies checked, an unresolved V gene covers under half of the shortfall, and the cause of the remainder is unknown. V and J calls and clone size come straight from that table; D and trimming were deduced from the DNA. This sample lists 90,000 to 120,000 clones; about nine tenths were detected once. Of the sample, roughly 0.71% is held by the ten largest clones.

The CDR3 spans 15 residues, from the cysteine through the phenylalanine. The kept DNA is CDR3 alone, 45 bases in frame from the first base. V is pared back by 6 bases and J by 1 base, with 13 bases lying between the germline termini. The germline V gene specifies MNHNS as CDR1 and SASEGT as CDR2. Remarks on this clone: Its antigen remains unidentified. There are no base qualities to consult, and no much larger clone falls within one base.

This TCR was sampled from a human donor who was the organ donor for an intestinal transplant. This sequence uses TRBV6-1 and TRBJ1-5, with TRBD1 perhaps the D gene, on 5 matching bases. Sample: unstimulated CD4+ T cells sorted from spleen or lymph node cells, taken before transplant. The CDR3 region: CASSQQANSNQPQHF. The DNA sequence reads TGTGCCAGCAGCCAACAGGCTAACAGCAATCAGCCCCAGCATTTT.